The clone carrying this TCR beta chain was counted ten times or more. The sample originates from a study of T cells in Graves' hyperthyroidism and ophthalmopathy. With 4 bases removed from V and 3 bases from J, the gap between germline ends came to 10 bases. The CDR3 is made up of 13 amino acids. Germline values: CDR1 SGHTA, CDR2 FQGNSA. There were TCR beta CDR3 regions amplified from RNA transcripts. HTBI primers were used for first-round RT-PCR of the TCR CDR3. In TCRdb, the multiplex PCR reads were re-called with MiXCR into one record per CDR3 protein. The sample has about 700,000 distinct CDR3 sequences, about 45% seen once.

The sample comprised peripheral blood or thyroid tissue (not recorded which). V and J are TRBV7-2 and TRBJ2-7; D is unresolved. The TCR was taken from an adult man with Graves' disease, either hyperthyroidism or ophthalmopathy (not recorded which). The CDR3 nucleotides read TGTGCCAGCAGCTCCCGGGCCCTCTACGAGCAGTACTTC. Amino acid sequence: CASSSRALYEQYF.